This is a list of T cell receptor beta chains from one sample in a study of blood T cell repertoires in COVID-19. Produced via immunoSEQ multiplex PCR; TCRdb's table is partial and in-frame only. The profile covers about 4,700 clones, with approximately 80% appearing a single time and 42% taken by the ten largest. Sequenced sample: peripheral blood. These receptors were obtained from a human donor with active or convalescent COVID-19. The donor label of this sample is uncertain. Each CDR3 is given without its conserved first and last residue. Fields, in order: V gene, J gene, CDR3 protein.

v_gene: TRBV13; j_gene: TRBJ2-3; CDR3aa: ASSLVGSWTDTQY
v_gene: TRBV4-1; j_gene: TRBJ1-1; CDR3aa: ASSPGGNTEAF
v_gene: TRBV19; j_gene: TRBJ1-1; CDR3aa: ASSIVTRFLNTEAF
v_gene: TRBV5-4; j_gene: TRBJ1-2; CDR3aa: ASSSGHGYT
v_gene: TRBV12-3/TRBV12-4; j_gene: TRBJ1-1; CDR3aa: ASSTQANTEAF
v_gene: TRBV10-3; j_gene: TRBJ1-5; CDR3aa: AISESGTGSNQPQH
v_gene: TRBV7-3; j_gene: TRBJ2-1; CDR3aa: ASSSNYGDSYNEQF
v_gene: TRBV15; j_gene: TRBJ1-2; CDR3aa: ATRTGNGYT
v_gene: TRBV7-2; j_gene: TRBJ2-3; CDR3aa: ASSGNTGGGTDTQY
v_gene: TRBV5-1; j_gene: TRBJ1-3; CDR3aa: ASSERTGDGNTIY
v_gene: TRBV11-2; j_gene: TRBJ2-7; CDR3aa: ASSLAGQGVGQY
v_gene: TRBV9; j_gene: TRBJ1-4; CDR3aa: ASSPSQGATNEKLF
v_gene: TRBV7-2; j_gene: TRBJ1-2; CDR3aa: ASSLIGQGALGYT
v_gene: TRBV25-1; j_gene: TRBJ2-4; CDR3aa: ASSGAGVDIQY
v_gene: TRBV23-1; j_gene: TRBJ2-2; CDR3aa: ASSPGTENTGELF
v_gene: TRBV27; j_gene: TRBJ1-4; CDR3aa: ASTGRGREKLF
v_gene: TRBV7-9; j_gene: TRBJ2-7; CDR3aa: ASSGPQSYEQY
v_gene: TRBV5-6; j_gene: TRBJ1-2; CDR3aa: ASSPDTAYGYT
v_gene: TRBV11-3; j_gene: TRBJ2-7; CDR3aa: ASSHSYEQY
v_gene: TRBV30; j_gene: TRBJ2-2; CDR3aa: AWSRLAVTGELF
v_gene: TRBV19; j_gene: TRBJ1-5; CDR3aa: ASSTQGAGNQPQH
v_gene: TRBV27; j_gene: TRBJ2-5; CDR3aa: AARGLGETQY
v_gene: TRBV28; j_gene: TRBJ2-5; CDR3aa: ASSLRDREETQY
v_gene: TRBV6-5; j_gene: TRBJ1-1; CDR3aa: ASSYSGRQGTF
v_gene: TRBV7-2; j_gene: TRBJ1-2; CDR3aa: ASSLDGTYGYT
v_gene: TRBV6-1; j_gene: TRBJ2-3; CDR3aa: ASSDGGQIRQY
v_gene: TRBV5-8; j_gene: TRBJ2-1; CDR3aa: ASSYMFGTGNNEQF
v_gene: TRBV7-2; j_gene: TRBJ2-3; CDR3aa: ASSWRLAGEADTQY
v_gene: TRBV29-1; j_gene: TRBJ2-1; CDR3aa: SASGRTYNEQF
v_gene: TRBV5-1; j_gene: TRBJ1-6; CDR3aa: ASSLEGGADSPLH
v_gene: TRBV21-1; j_gene: TRBJ1-1; CDR3aa: ASGGASTEAF
v_gene: TRBV11-3; j_gene: TRBJ2-7; CDR3aa: ASSPTVSSSGQY
v_gene: TRBV6-2/TRBV6-3; j_gene: TRBJ1-3; CDR3aa: ASSHLGQPNSGNTIY
v_gene: TRBV7-2; j_gene: TRBJ2-5; CDR3aa: ASSPGIETQY
v_gene: TRBV19; j_gene: TRBJ1-1; CDR3aa: ASLTGGGGEAF
v_gene: TRBV5-1; j_gene: TRBJ2-3; CDR3aa: ASSLVGTVTDTQY
v_gene: TRBV16; j_gene: TRBJ1-1; CDR3aa: ASSQRNTEAF
v_gene: TRBV7-2; j_gene: TRBJ1-1; CDR3aa: ASSPRRDRHTEAF
v_gene: TRBV3-1/TRBV3-2; j_gene: TRBJ1-1; CDR3aa: ASSQEAATPPLMNTEAF
v_gene: TRBV5-1; j_gene: TRBJ2-3; CDR3aa: ASSLGGVRDTQY